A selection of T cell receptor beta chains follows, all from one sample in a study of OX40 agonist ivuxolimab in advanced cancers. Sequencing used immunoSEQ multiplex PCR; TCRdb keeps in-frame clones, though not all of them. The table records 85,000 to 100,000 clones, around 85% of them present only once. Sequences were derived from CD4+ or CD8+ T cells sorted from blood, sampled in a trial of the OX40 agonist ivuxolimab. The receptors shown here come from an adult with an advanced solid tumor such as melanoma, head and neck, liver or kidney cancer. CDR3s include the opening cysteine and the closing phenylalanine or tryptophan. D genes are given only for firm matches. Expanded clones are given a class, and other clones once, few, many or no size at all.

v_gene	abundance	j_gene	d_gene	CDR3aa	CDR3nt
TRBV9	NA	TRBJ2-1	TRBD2	CASSVEGTSGRAGSEQFF	TGTGCCAGCAGCGTAGAGGGGACTAGCGGGAGGGCCGGCAGTGAGCAGTTCTTC
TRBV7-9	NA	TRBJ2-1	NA	CASTSNTHEQFF	TGTGCCAGCACCTCTAATACCCATGAGCAGTTCTTC
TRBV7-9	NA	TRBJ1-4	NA	CASSPQATNEKLFF	TGTGCCAGCAGCCCTCAGGCAACTAATGAAAAACTGTTTTTT
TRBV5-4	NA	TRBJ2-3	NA	CASSPLQRVGDTQYF	TGTGCCAGCAGCCCCCTCCAGCGCGTGGGGGATACGCAGTATTTT
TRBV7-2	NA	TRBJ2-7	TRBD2	CASSTLAGGIYEQYF	TGTGCCAGCAGTACCCTAGCGGGAGGGATTTACGAGCAGTACTTC
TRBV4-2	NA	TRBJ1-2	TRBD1	CASSQDPGQGLGYTF	TGTGCCAGCAGCCAAGATCCGGGACAGGGTTTAGGCTACACCTTC
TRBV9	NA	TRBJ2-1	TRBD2	CASGGLAGVSYNEQFF	TGTGCCAGCGGCGGACTAGCGGGGGTCTCCTACAATGAGCAGTTCTTC
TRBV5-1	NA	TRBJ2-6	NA	CASRGSLGEANVLTF	TGCGCCAGCAGGGGCAGCCTCGGTGAGGCCAACGTCCTGACTTTC
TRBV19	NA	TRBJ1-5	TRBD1	CASSMTGSQPQHF	TGTGCCAGTAGTATGACAGGGAGCCAGCCCCAGCATTTT
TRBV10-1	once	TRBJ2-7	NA	CASSSALRDYEQYF	TGCGCCAGCAGTTCGGCCCTAAGGGACTACGAGCAGTACTTC
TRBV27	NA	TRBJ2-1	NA	CASSPNEPYNEQFF	TGTGCCAGCAGCCCCAATGAGCCCTACAATGAGCAGTTCTTC
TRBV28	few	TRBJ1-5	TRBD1	CATRDPSGTVQHF	TGTGCCACCAGGGATCCAAGTGGGACAGTCCAGCATTTT
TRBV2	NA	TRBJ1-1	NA	CASSEALGGNTEAFF	TGTGCCAGCAGTGAAGCGCTCGGCGGGAACACTGAAGCTTTCTTT
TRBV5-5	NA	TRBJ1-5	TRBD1	CASSRQGGNQPQHF	TGTGCCAGCAGCCGACAGGGTGGCAATCAGCCCCAGCATTTT
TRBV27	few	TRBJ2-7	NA	CASSLRWGSYEQYF	TGTGCCAGCAGTTTACGGTGGGGTTCCTACGAGCAGTACTTC
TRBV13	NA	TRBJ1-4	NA	CASSSAPGREKLFF	TGTGCCAGCAGCTCGGCCCCGGGGCGTGAAAAACTGTTTTTT
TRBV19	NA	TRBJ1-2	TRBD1	CASSSHTQGTRTNYGYTF	TGTGCCAGTAGTAGCCACACACAGGGGACCCGGACTAACTATGGCTACACCTTC
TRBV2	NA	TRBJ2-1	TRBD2	CASSGFGEAGENEQFF	TGTGCCAGCAGTGGGTTTGGGGAGGCGGGAGAGAATGAGCAGTTCTTC
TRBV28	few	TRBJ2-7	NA	CASSRPLNYEQYF	TGTGCCAGCAGCCGTCCCCTCAACTACGAGCAGTACTTC
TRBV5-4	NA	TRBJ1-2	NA	CASSLASGGVFYGYTF	TGTGCCAGCAGCTTGGCGTCCGGCGGGGTCTTCTATGGCTACACCTTC
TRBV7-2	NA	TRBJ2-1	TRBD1	CASSFRGTGIGGYNEQFF	TGTGCCAGCAGCTTTCGGGGGACAGGAATTGGTGGTTACAATGAGCAGTTCTTC
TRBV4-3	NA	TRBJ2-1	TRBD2	CASSPGTSGSIMYNEQFF	TGCGCCAGCAGCCCTGGGACTAGCGGGAGTATAATGTACAATGAGCAGTTCTTC
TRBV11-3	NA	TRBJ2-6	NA	CASSYRGPGANVLTF	TGTGCCAGCAGCTACCGGGGCCCTGGGGCCAACGTCCTGACTTTC
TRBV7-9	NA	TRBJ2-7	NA	CASSRDQGYEQYF	TGTGCCAGCAGCAGAGATCAGGGCTACGAGCAGTACTTC
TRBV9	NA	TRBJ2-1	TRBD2	CASSGSGRGSYNEQFF	TGTGCCAGCAGCGGAAGCGGGAGAGGCTCCTACAATGAGCAGTTCTTC
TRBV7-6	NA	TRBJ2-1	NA	CASSLQADYNEQFF	TGTGCCAGCAGCTTACAGGCGGACTACAATGAGCAGTTCTTC
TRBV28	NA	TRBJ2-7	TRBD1	CASRGQTRTYEQYF	TGTGCCAGCAGGGGACAGACACGAACCTACGAGCAGTACTTC
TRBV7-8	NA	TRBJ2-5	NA	CASSPPGVTETQYF	TGTGCCAGCAGCCCACCGGGGGTCACCGAGACCCAGTACTTC
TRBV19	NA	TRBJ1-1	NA	CASSIVSSTEAFF	TGTGCCAGTAGTATAGTAAGTAGCACTGAAGCTTTCTTT
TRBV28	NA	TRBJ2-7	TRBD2	CASGRLSGIREQYF	TGTGCCAGCGGGCGATTGAGCGGGATACGCGAGCAGTACTTC
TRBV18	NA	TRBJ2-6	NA	CASSLLTGADDSGANVLTF	TGTGCCAGCTCACTCCTAACAGGCGCAGACGACTCTGGGGCCAACGTCCTGACTTTC
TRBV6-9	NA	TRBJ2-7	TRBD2	CASSRDRARTSGTYEQYF	TGTGCCAGCAGTAGGGACAGGGCGCGGACTAGCGGGACCTACGAGCAGTACTTC
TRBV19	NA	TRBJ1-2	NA	CASSSNGRSDGLYGYTF	TGTGCCAGTAGTTCCAATGGACGGTCCGATGGGCTTTATGGCTACACCTTC
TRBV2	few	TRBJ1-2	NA	CASSEWILYGYTF	TGTGCCAGCAGTGAATGGATACTATATGGCTACACCTTC
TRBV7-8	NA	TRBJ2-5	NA	CASSLDRVGETQYF	TGTGCCAGCAGCTTAGATAGGGTGGGAGAGACCCAGTACTTC
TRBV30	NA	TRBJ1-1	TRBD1	CAWARGQGTQAFF	TGTGCCTGGGCGAGGGGACAGGGGACACAAGCTTTCTTT
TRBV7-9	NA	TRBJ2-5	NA	CASSLDLSMDPWEQYF	TGTGCCAGCAGCTTAGATCTGTCGATGGACCCGTGGGAGCAGTACTTC
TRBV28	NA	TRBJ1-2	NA	CASSLARVEGYTF	TGTGCCAGCAGTTTGGCCCGGGTAGAAGGCTACACCTTC
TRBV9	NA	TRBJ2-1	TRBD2	CASSARGLSYNEQFF	TGTGCCAGCAGCGCGAGGGGACTATCTTACAATGAGCAGTTCTTC
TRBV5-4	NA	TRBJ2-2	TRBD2	CASSPSRAGGATGELFF	TGTGCCAGCAGCCCCTCCCGCGCGGGAGGCGCCACCGGGGAGCTGTTTTTT
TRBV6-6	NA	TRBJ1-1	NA	CASSYSTGGHSAFF	TGTGCCAGCAGTTACTCCACAGGTGGACACTCGGCTTTCTTT
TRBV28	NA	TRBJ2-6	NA	CASLSGANVLTF	TGTGCCAGCCTTTCTGGGGCCAACGTCCTGACTTTC
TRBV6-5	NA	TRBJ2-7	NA	CASGPPGARLYEQYF	TGTGCCAGCGGCCCCCCGGGAGCCCGCCTCTACGAGCAGTACTTC
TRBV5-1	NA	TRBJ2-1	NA	CASSSSIRNNEQFF	TGCGCCAGCAGCTCCTCGATAAGAAACAATGAGCAGTTCTTC
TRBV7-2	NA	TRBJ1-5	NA	CASSPGLGLNQPQHF	TGTGCCAGCAGCCCTGGGCTGGGGTTAAATCAGCCCCAGCATTTT
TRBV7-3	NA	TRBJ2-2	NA	CASRLRANTGELFF	TGTGCCAGCCGGCTGAGGGCAAACACCGGGGAGCTGTTTTTT
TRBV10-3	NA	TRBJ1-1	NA	CAISPDMNTEAFF	TGTGCCATCAGTCCGGACATGAACACTGAAGCTTTCTTT
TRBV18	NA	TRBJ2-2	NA	CASLEAIPTGELFF	TGTGCCAGCTTAGAGGCGATTCCCACCGGGGAGCTGTTTTTT
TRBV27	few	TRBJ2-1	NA	CASNPEGTGRSYNEQFF	TGTGCCAGCAACCCCGAGGGCACAGGTCGCTCCTACAATGAGCAGTTCTTC
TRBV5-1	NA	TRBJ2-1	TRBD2	CASSFSGATGNEQFF	TGCGCCAGCAGCTTCAGCGGGGCGACCGGGAATGAGCAGTTCTTC